Each of the 3 T cell receptor beta chains below was sequenced from the same sample in a study of blood T cell repertoires in COVID-19. Using immunoSEQ multiplex PCR, the repertoire was profiled, and TCRdb retains in-frame clones only, with some absent. The table records under 150,000 clones, approximately 84% of them present only once. The sample taken for sequencing was peripheral blood. These receptors originate from a man in his sixties with acute or convalescent COVID-19.

The chain has TRBV3-1 (or the pseudogene TRBV3-2) and TRBJ1-5; D is unclear. This CDR3 region has 12 residues. The V end was cut by 1 base, the J end by 6 bases, with 4 bases between. CDR1 is LGHDT and CDR2 is YNNKEL in the germline V gene (reference sequence). Written as DNA, the CDR3 is TGTGCCAGCAGCCAAGGAGGTCAGCCCCAGCATTTT. This codes for CASSQGGQPQHF.

V and J are TRBV4-2 and TRBJ1-6; D unclear. CDR3 length: 15 amino acids. Trimming left V 4 bases short and J 9 bases short, with 16 bases between. Looked up from germline, CDR1 is LGHNA and CDR2 is YNFKEQ. The CDR3 loop reads CASSPSIVGGSPLHF. Here the CDR3 DNA reads TGTGCCAGCAGCCCCAGCATCGTCGGCGGTTCACCCCTCCACTTT.

With regard to this clone: This sample also contains other DNA sequences that code for the same CDR3. The V call is TRBV5-1, the J call TRBJ2-1, with D perhaps matching TRBD2 (7 bases). In germline, CDR1 is SGHRS, CDR2 YFSETQ. The CDR3 consists of 16 residues. V lost 4 bases to trimming and J lost 3 bases, with 17 bases between them. Written as DNA, the CDR3 is TGCGCCAGCAGCCCCTCGGGCGGGGGCCTCTACAATGAGCAGTTCTTC. Protein product: CASSPSGGGLYNEQFF.